A selection of T cell receptor beta chains follows, all from one sample in a study of regulatory T cells in long-lasting Graves disease. TCRdb re-called the multiplex PCR reads with MiXCR, one entry per CDR3 protein. The sample lists a few hundred thousand distinct CDR3 sequences, roughly 10% occurring once. This sample was also put to use in a study of T cells in Graves' hyperthyroidism and ophthalmopathy.

The sample was peripheral blood mononuclear cells (PBMCs), taken at new diagnosis, from a patient treated with antithyroid drugs. These receptors originate from a woman aged 18-29 years with Graves disease. Both conserved end residues are trimmed from each CDR3. A D gene is named only where the DNA matches it firmly.

TRBV6-1 NA ASTQTPRRLAIQETQY
TRBV4-1 TRBD2 ASSQNPLAGGMNEQF
TRBV28 TRBD1 ASSDPGQGEETQY
TRBV20-1 NA SARPLDPSRSTEAF
TRBV19 NA ASADSYEQY
TRBV7-2 NA ASSLVQGSYEQY
TRBV19 NA ASSIRGQGPFFRFSGSYYEQY
TRBV11-3 NA ASSLTKDAEAF
TRBV18 NA ASSPPLRWGGEENTEAF
TRBV7-3 TRBD2 ASSSAGAGANEQF
TRBV7-9 NA ASSLVGQQETQY
TRBV19 NA ASSILGVDIQY
TRBV18 NA ASSPQGTNEKLF
TRBV4-1 TRBD2 ASSHAVLSRAGGPYEQY
TRBV7-2 NA ASSPTPLRVDSYEQY
TRBV7-2 TRBD2 ASSLAPGLAGWTSTDTQY
TRBV5-1 NA ASSLSVAPNTGELF
TRBV20-1 TRBD2 SAILTSGRDLYNEQF
TRBV7-9 TRBD2 ASSFSGGAKETQY
TRBV3-1 NA ASSQVDTGELF
TRBV2 NA ASRNMGRSNYGYT
TRBV27 TRBD1 ASSLEVGGQGRDTGELF
TRBV9 NA ASSLRIQEPYNEQF
TRBV7-2 TRBD2 ASSLELAGEYQETQY
TRBV20-1 NA SARGDGTRKDPYGYT
TRBV12-3/TRBV12-4 NA ASNDRDQPQH
TRBV12-3/TRBV12-4 NA ASSVLEETQY
TRBV19 NA ASSRRAGTDTQY
TRBV7-3 TRBD2 ASSIGGRTDTQY
TRBV30 NA AWVALTDTQY
TRBV5-4 TRBD1 ASSSTTGQQETQY
TRBV7-9 NA ASSLVLAGYSYEQF
TRBV12-3/TRBV12-4 NA ASSLIGDINEQF
TRBV7-8 NA ASSLEPGVWYGYT
TRBV2 NA ASRRGTNEKLF
TRBV11-3 TRBD1 AGSSYTGEPLH
TRBV4-3 NA ASSPRSGSAVEQY
TRBV5-1 NA ASTPARLNTEAL
TRBV3-1 NA ASSQGSGEAF
TRBV20-1 NA SADSYYGYT
TRBV2 NA ANHGPGSDNEQF
TRBV7-9 NA ASTILGFGANVLT
TRBV12-3/TRBV12-4 NA ASTYYHSIRTDSSYNEQF
TRBV4-3 NA ASSQRGRAQETQY
TRBV24-1 TRBD2 ATSAGLAGATDTQY
TRBV6-1 NA ASSEVDLSGYT
TRBV19 NA ASSRGGSGSNEQY
TRBV11-3 NA ASSPYAGSQIYNEQF
TRBV28 NA ASSPREWTDYEQY
TRBV2 NA ASATAFGNTIY
TRBV12-3/TRBV12-4 TRBD2 ASSLVSGSAEQF